The 5 T cell receptor beta chains reported below all come from one sample, sequenced in a study of molecular identifiers for immune sequencing clone quantification. One entry per CDR3 protein, called by TCRdb with MiXCR from the PCR reads. In the table there are about 640,000 distinct CDR3 sequences, about 20% of which are singletons. Sequenced: naive CD8+ T cells from blood, with Jurkat cell RNA spiked in. Subset given: FACS-sorted CD8+CD4-CCR7+CD45RA+ naive T cells. These receptors were taken from a human donor in good health. Some libraries in this study had Jurkat cell RNA spiked in.

This clonotype was detected ten times or more. This chain connects TRBV4-1 to TRBJ2-5; no clear D gene. The CDR3 loop spans 16 amino acids. The germline CDR1 and CDR2 sequences are MGHRA and YSYEKL. The V end was cut by 1 base, the J end by 2 bases, with 14 bases between. The CDR3 DNA follows: TGCGCCAGCAGCCAAGGGGCTAGTTCTGGGCAAGAGACCCAGTACTTC. As protein: CASSQGASSGQETQYF.

In this sample, this clonotype turned up a few times. The chain has TRBV19 and TRBJ1-2; D is possibly TRBD1 (5 bases). V was cut by 5 bases and J by 8 bases, with 15 bases left in between. Per the germline V gene, CDR1 is LNHDA and CDR2 is SQIVND (reference sequence). The CDR3 runs 13 residues. The CDR3 coding sequence is TGTGCCAGTAGTGGGCCCGGGACCGGGGGCTACACCTTC. As protein: CASSGPGTGGYTF.

This clonotype has ten or more counts. This chain uses TRBV2 with TRBJ2-3; 10 positions match TRBD2. Trimming took 4 bases from V and 3 from J; bases not matched to a gene: 7. Germline-derived CDR1 and CDR2 are SNHLY and FYNNEI. This CDR3 region has 16 residues. The CDR3 nucleotides read TGTGCCAGCAGTGTTGATAGCGGGGGGTTTACAGATACGCAGTATTTT. It yields the protein CASSVDSGGFTDTQYF.

This clonotype was seen only a few times. The rearrangement uses TRBV21-1 and TRBJ2-7; TRBD2, the table's D call, was not compared with the DNA. TRBV21-1 is termed a pseudogene. This CDR3 region has 18 residues. CDR3 protein: CASSPRGGGTSGTYEQYF. The CDR3, as DNA: TGTGCCAGCAGCCCTCGAGGGGGGGGGACTAGCGGGACCTACGAGCAGTACTTC.

This clonotype was counted at least ten times. The genes are TRBV5-1 and TRBJ2-1; D uncertain. This CDR3 comprises 13 residues. CDR1 is SGHRS and CDR2 is YFSETQ in the germline V gene. With 1 base removed from V and 8 bases from J, the gap between germline ends came to 10 bases. The CDR3 region is CASSLLGFDEQFF. The DNA for the CDR3 is TGCGCCAGCAGCTTGCTGGGTTTCGATGAGCAGTTCTTC.